This is a list of T cell receptor beta chains from one sample in a study of blood T cell repertoires in COVID-19. Some clones are missing from TCRdb's copy, which holds only in-frame ones; the method was immunoSEQ multiplex PCR. Of 210,000 or so clones listed, 80% to 85% were seen once; the top ten hold 15% to 20%. Sequenced sample: peripheral blood. The origin of the receptors is a woman over 75 with active or convalescent COVID-19. CDR3s include the opening cysteine and the closing phenylalanine or tryptophan. A D gene is named only where the DNA matches it firmly. Size is stated for part of the rows, as once, few or many counts, or as a class when the clone is expanded.

clone size | J gene | V gene | D gene | CDR3 DNA | CDR3 protein
. | TRBJ2-1 | TRBV28 | . | TGTGCCAGCAGCCACCTCGTCGGCGGTTCCTACAATGAGCAGTTCTTC | CASSHLVGGSYNEQFF
once | TRBJ2-7 | TRBV11-2 | TRBD1 | TGTGCCAGCAGCTCCGGACAGGGGTCCTACGAGCAGTACTTC | CASSSGQGSYEQYF
. | TRBJ2-2 | TRBV4-2 | TRBD1 | TGTGCCAGCAGCCAAACGCCGGGACAGGGTAACACCGGGGAGCTGTTTTTT | CASSQTPGQGNTGELFF
. | TRBJ2-3 | TRBV24-1 | TRBD1 | TGTGCCACCAGTCTATCGACAGGGGGGGGCACAGATACGCAGTATTTT | CATSLSTGGGTDTQYF
. | TRBJ1-1 | TRBV19 | . | TGTGCCAGTAGTATTTTCTTGTCCGTAACGGGCACTGAAGCTTTCTTT | CASSIFLSVTGTEAFF
. | TRBJ1-2 | TRBV11-2 | . | TGTGCCAGCAGCTCACTCCCGGGACTCTTAAAAGGCTACACCTTC | CASSSLPGLLKGYTF
. | TRBJ2-7 | TRBV5-8 | TRBD1 | TGTGCCAGCAGCACGGGACAGGGGTTCTACGAGCAGTACTTC | CASSTGQGFYEQYF
. | TRBJ2-5 | TRBV4-2 | TRBD2 | TGTGCCAGCAGCCTTCGACTAGCGGGGGGGCGTGAGACCCAGTACTTC | CASSLRLAGGRETQYF
. | TRBJ2-5 | TRBV18 | . | TGTGCCAGCTCACCAATTATCCAAGAGACCCAGTACTTC | CASSPIIQETQYF
. | TRBJ1-2 | TRBV12-3/TRBV12-4 | . | TGTGCCAGCAGTTCACAGGGTAACTATGGCTACACCTTC | CASSSQGNYGYTF
. | TRBJ1-2 | TRBV18 | . | TGTGCCAGCTCACCCGACAAAGACTATGGCTACACCTTC | CASSPDKDYGYTF
. | TRBJ1-1 | TRBV28 | TRBD1 | TGTGCCAGCACCGAGGGACAGTTTGAAGCTTTCTTT | CASTEGQFEAFF
. | TRBJ2-5 | TRBV18 | . | TGTGCCAGCTCACCTTCGGAGACCCAGTACTTC | CASSPSETQYF
once | TRBJ2-1 | TRBV25-1 | . | TGTGCCAGCAGTGAAGGAGGACGACACCGATCCAATGAGCAGTTCTTC | CASSEGGRHRSNEQFF
. | TRBJ2-1 | TRBV29-1 | . | TGCAGCGTTGAACAACGGACTTACAATGAGCAGTTCTTC | CSVEQRTYNEQFF
few | TRBJ2-3 | TRBV7-3 | . | TGTGCCAGCAGTACTCAGGGCCCAGATACGCAGTATTTT | CASSTQGPDTQYF
. | TRBJ2-7 | TRBV30 | TRBD2 | TGTGCCTGGAGTCGGGGGGTAGCTTCTACCTACGAGCAGTACTTC | CAWSRGVASTYEQYF
. | TRBJ1-3 | TRBV14 | . | TGTGCCAGCAGCCAAGACCGAGGAAACGTTGGAAACACCATATATTTT | CASSQDRGNVGNTIYF
few | TRBJ2-2 | TRBV5-4 | TRBD2 | TGTGCCAGCAGCTCGACTAGCCCGAGTTCCAAGGCCGGGGAGCTGTTTTTT | CASSSTSPSSKAGELFF
. | TRBJ2-1 | TRBV28 | TRBD1 | TGTGCCAGCACTATCCCGGGACAGACCTACAATGAGCAGTTCTTC | CASTIPGQTYNEQFF
. | TRBJ1-4 | TRBV12-2 | . | TGTGCAAGTCGCTTACGTGAAAAACTGTTTTTT | CASRLREKLFF
. | TRBJ1-2 | TRBV28 | TRBD1 | TGTGCCAGCAGTTTAGCCCGACAGGGAGGCTATGGCTACACCTTC | CASSLARQGGYGYTF
. | TRBJ2-7 | TRBV27 | TRBD1 | TGTGCCAGCAGAGGGACAGGGGAGTACGAGCAGTACTTC | CASRGTGEYEQYF
. | TRBJ1-5 | TRBV18 | . | TGTGCCAGCTCACGGACAGTGAATAGCAATCAGCCCCAGCATTTT | CASSRTVNSNQPQHF
. | TRBJ2-3 | TRBV9 | TRBD2 | TGTGCCAGCAGCCCACCGAGGGGCGGGAGGGCCAGAGATACGCAGTATTTT | CASSPPRGGRARDTQYF
. | TRBJ2-1 | TRBV14 | TRBD2 | TGTGCCAGCAGCCATCCCCTACTAGCGGGAGTTCTCAATGAGCAGTTCTTC | CASSHPLLAGVLNEQFF
. | TRBJ2-7 | TRBV29-1 | TRBD2 | TGCAGCGTCGGGGGGGGGAACCGGGACCGGCGATCCTACGAGCAGTACTTC | CSVGGGNRDRRSYEQYF
. | TRBJ1-1 | TRBV9 | . | TGTGCCAGCAGCGTTCGGGAAACGAACACTGAAGCTTTCTTT | CASSVRETNTEAFF
. | TRBJ2-5 | TRBV6-2/TRBV6-3 | . | TGTGCCAGCAGCCTCGAGTCGACATCCCAGTACTTC | CASSLESTSQYF
. | TRBJ1-5 | TRBV28 | . | TGTGCCAGCGGATCCGACAGCGATATCTATCAGCCCCAGCATTTT | CASGSDSDIYQPQHF
few | TRBJ2-2 | TRBV7-8 | . | TGTGCCAGCAGCTTATCCCGGGGAAACACCGGGGAGCTGTTTTTT | CASSLSRGNTGELFF
. | TRBJ1-2 | TRBV29-1 | . | TGCAGCGTTAAAGCGGGTCGGGGGGTTTTTAGTGGCTACACCTTC | CSVKAGRGVFSGYTF
. | TRBJ2-2 | TRBV2 | . | TGTGCCAGCAGTGAACAGTTACCCGGGGAGCTGTTTTTT | CASSEQLPGELFF
. | TRBJ2-1 | TRBV7-2 | . | TGTGCCAGCAGCCCAGGGGGGACCCCTCGGTTCTTC | CASSPGGTPRFF
. | TRBJ2-2 | TRBV6-5 | . | TGTGCCAGCAACGGCGGAAACACCGGGGAGCTGTTTTTT | CASNGGNTGELFF
. | TRBJ2-2 | TRBV27 | . | TGTGCCAGCAGTTTATCCCTGGGGGCGCGCACCGGGGAGCTGTTTTTT | CASSLSLGARTGELFF
few | TRBJ2-5 | TRBV7-6 | TRBD1 | TGTGCCAGCAGCTTAGACCTGAAAGGGGGCGCTGAGACCCAGTACTTC | CASSLDLKGGAETQYF
. | TRBJ1-2 | TRBV3-1/TRBV3-2 | . | TGTGCCAGCAGCCAAGTTAACCTAACAGGGAGGGACTATGGCTACACCTTC | CASSQVNLTGRDYGYTF
few | TRBJ2-1 | TRBV19 | . | TGTGCCAGTAGTATAGGAGACAGGAGATACAATGAGCAGTTCTTC | CASSIGDRRYNEQFF
. | TRBJ1-5 | TRBV2 | TRBD1 | TGTGCCAGCAGGACCGGGACAGGATCCAATCAGCCCCAGCATTTT | CASRTGTGSNQPQHF
once | TRBJ2-7 | TRBV4-3 | TRBD2 | TGCGCCAGCAGCCGGGACTATAACTACGAGCAGTACTTC | CASSRDYNYEQYF
. | TRBJ2-3 | TRBV24-1 | TRBD1 | TGTGCCACCAGTGATCGGACAGGACCAGATACGCAGTATTTT | CATSDRTGPDTQYF
once | TRBJ2-4 | TRBV18 | . | TGTGCCAGCTCACCACCGAGGGCGACCCCCAAAAACATTCAGTACTTC | CASSPPRATPKNIQYF
. | TRBJ2-1 | TRBV12-3/TRBV12-4 | TRBD2 | TGTGCCAGCAGTTCGGGCGGGACTAAGCAGTTCTTC | CASSSGGTKQFF
many | TRBJ2-7 | TRBV3-1/TRBV3-2 | . | TGTGCCAGCAGCCAAGCGCACAGCTCCTACGAGCAGTACTTC | CASSQAHSSYEQYF
. | TRBJ2-6 | TRBV9 | . | TGTGCCAGCAGCGTCCGGGACAGGGCCAACGTCCTGACTTTC | CASSVRDRANVLTF
once | TRBJ1-6 | TRBV5-4 | . | TGTGCCAGCTCCCCTGGGGGGGCAGATTCACCCCTCCACTTT | CASSPGGADSPLHF
once | TRBJ2-2 | TRBV2 | . | TGTGCCAGCAGTGGAGTTGGGGGGGCTATCGGGGAGCTGTTTTTT | CASSGVGGAIGELFF
. | TRBJ2-1 | TRBV19 | TRBD2 | TGTGCCAGTAGTATAGGGGGTGGGGCTAGCGGGATCTACAATGAGCAGTTCTTC | CASSIGGGASGIYNEQFF
. | TRBJ1-1 | TRBV25-1 | TRBD1 | TGTGCCAGCAGTGATTCCGGACAGGGAGGTGAAGCTTTCTTT | CASSDSGQGGEAFF
. | TRBJ2-7 | TRBV4-1 | . | TGCGCCAGCAGCCAAGATTATTCCGCAGTAACCTACGAGCAGTACTTC | CASSQDYSAVTYEQYF
. | TRBJ2-2 | TRBV9 | TRBD1 | TGTGCCAGCAGGCCGAGACAGGGGAGCACCGGGGAGCTGTTTTTT | CASRPRQGSTGELFF
. | TRBJ2-7 | TRBV5-1 | TRBD1 | TGCGCCAGCAGCGAGACAGGGGCCTACGAGCAGTACTTC | CASSETGAYEQYF
. | TRBJ1-5 | TRBV29-1 | TRBD1 | TGCAGCGTCGTTATGACAGGGGGCCTGGATCAGCCCCAGCATTTT | CSVVMTGGLDQPQHF
. | TRBJ2-1 | TRBV5-1 | TRBD2 | TGCGCCAGCAGCTTGCAGGCGGGGGGAAACAATGAGCAGTTCTTC | CASSLQAGGNNEQFF
. | TRBJ1-2 | TRBV9 | TRBD1 | TGTGCCAGCAGCGCTAATGGACAGGGGTATGGCTACACCTTC | CASSANGQGYGYTF
. | TRBJ1-6 | TRBV19 | . | TGTGCCAGTAGCCCCGGATCCGACTCCTATGTTTCACCCCTCCACTTT | CASSPGSDSYVSPLHF